This T cell receptor (beta chain) was found in a study of blood T cell repertoires in COVID-19. The wider study: COVID-19 samples collected from the United States, Italy and Spain covered acute and convalescent phases.

The participants were between roughly 18 and 89 years old and came from 24 US areas. Authors' analysis steps: For nucleated cells, counts were estimated from reference gene primer amplification. Here immunoSEQ multiplex PCR was the method, and the copy in TCRdb shows in-frame clones only, minus some. The DNA was the basis for D and trimming; V, J and clone size are from that table. Of roughly 260,000 clones listed, just over 90% were seen once; the top ten hold about 1.9%. V was cut by 4 bases and J by 7 bases, with 15 bases left in between. This CDR3 is 15 amino acids long. Germline assignment: CDR1 SGHRS and CDR2 YFSETQ.

The sample taken for sequencing was PBMCs or T cells enriched from blood (not recorded which). The clonotype comes from a woman under 30 who had recovered from COVID-19. This chain links TRBV5-1 with TRBJ1-6; possible D gene TRBD1, 6 bases. CDR3 nucleotides: TGCGCCAGCAGCCAGACGACAGGCGCGAATTCACCCCTCCACTTT. Its protein is CASSQTTGANSPLHF.